The 3 T cell receptor beta chains reported below all come from one sample, sequenced in a study of blood T cell repertoires in COVID-19. The table came from immunoSEQ multiplex PCR; TCRdb's copy has only in-frame clones and leaves some out. The sample has approximately 210,000 clones; about 93% are singletons. Input material: peripheral blood. All receptors derive from a young man with COVID-19, enrolled during active disease.

V gene TRBV18 combines with J gene TRBJ2-7, with 11 bases identical to TRBD2. This CDR3 is built from 14 residues. V gave up 3 bases and J gave up 4 bases; unmatched junction bases: 2. Germline V gene sequence: CDR1 KGHSH, CDR2 LQKENI. The chain's CDR3 is CASSPGTSGYEQYF. CDR3 coding DNA: TGTGCCAGCTCACCCGGGACTAGCGGATACGAGCAGTACTTC.

The V and J genes are TRBV29-1 and TRBJ1-2; D gene unclear. CDR1 SQVTM and CDR2 ANQGSEA come from the germline V gene. V dropped 5 bases and J dropped 2 bases, with 9 bases sitting between them. The CDR3 runs 12 residues. CDR3 DNA sequence: TGCAGCGTTTTCCACAGCAACTATGGCTACACCTTC. It encodes CSVFHSNYGYTF.

Only one count was recorded for this clone. The rearrangement links TRBV29-1 to TRBJ1-1; possibly TRBD1 for D (5 bases). This CDR3 is 13 amino acids long. Per the germline V gene, CDR1 is SQVTM and CDR2 is ANQGSEA. Trimming removed 7 bases from V and 0 bases from J, with 12 bases in between. CDR3 nucleotide sequence: TGCAGCGCCCTCGCAGGGATGAACACTGAAGCTTTCTTT. Its translation is CSALAGMNTEAFF. The full variable domain, rest sourced from reference TRBV29-1 and TRBJ1-1, is SAVISQKPSRDICQRGTSLTIQCQVDSQVTMMFWYRQQPGQSLTLIATANQGSEATYESGFVIDKFPISRPNLTFSTLTVSNMSPEDSSIYLCSALAGMNTEAFFGQGTRLTVV.